One and the same sample provided the 12 T cell receptor beta chains below, sequenced in a study of blood T cell repertoires in COVID-19. Only in-frame clones appear in the TCRdb table, and some are missing; sequencing was by immunoSEQ multiplex PCR. The sample includes roughly 340,000 clones, around 87% of them seen just once. What was sequenced was peripheral blood. These receptors were obtained from a woman between 45 and 65 years old with COVID-19, enrolled during active disease.

The DNA for the CDR3 is TGTGCCAGCAGCCTAAGGTCAGGGGATGCGGACATTCAGTACTTC. Its translation: CASSLRSGDADIQYF. The rearrangement uses TRBV3-1 (or the pseudogene TRBV3-2) and TRBJ2-4; the D gene is possibly TRBD1 (6 bases). V was pared by 4 bases and J by 8 bases, with 18 bases between. The CDR3 sequence is 15 residues long. From germline, CDR1 is LGHDT and CDR2 YNNKEL (reference sequence).

V and J are TRBV6-1 and TRBJ1-2; tentative D call: TRBD1 (6 bases). The CDR3 extends over 14 amino acids. Trimming removed 5 bases at V and 2 bases at J, with 12 bases between. From germline, CDR1 is MNHNS and CDR2 SASEGT. Written as DNA, the CDR3 is TGTGCCAGCAGTCCACGTACAGGGAACTATGGCTACACCTTC. Translation: CASSPRTGNYGYTF.

The V call is TRBV5-1, the J call TRBJ1-2; TRBD1 matches 8 bases. The CDR3 spans 13 residues. Germline trimming cut 0 bases from V and 7 bases from J; bases unmatched to any gene: 2. Germline-derived CDR1 and CDR2 are SGHRS and YFSETQ. The CDR3 DNA is TGCGCCAGCAGCTTGGCGACAGGGGCTGGCTACACCTTC. Amino acid sequence: CASSLATGAGYTF.

The chain recombines TRBV3-1 (or the pseudogene TRBV3-2) with TRBJ1-3; no definite D call. The CDR3 length is 15 residues. Germline V gene lookup returns CDR1 LGHDT and CDR2 YNNKEL (reference sequence). With 5 bases removed from V and 7 bases from J, the gap between germline ends came to 18 bases. The CDR3 reads CASSFSKGGRNTIYF. The CDR3 nucleotides read TGTGCCAGCAGCTTTTCGAAGGGAGGTAGGAACACCATATATTTT.

A single count supports this clone. The rearrangement joins TRBV9 to TRBJ2-5; TRBD2 aligns across 13 bases. V gave up 3 bases and J gave up 5 bases; unmatched junction bases: 16. CDR1 SGDLS and CDR2 YYNGEE come from the germline V gene. This CDR3 has 19 residues. CDR3 sequence: CASSAYGTSGAVSGETQYF. CDR3 sequence (DNA): TGTGCCAGCAGCGCGTACGGGACTAGCGGGGCGGTTAGCGGGGAGACCCAGTACTTC. Full variable domain (missing parts from reference TRBV9 and TRBJ2-5): DSGVTQTPKHLITATGQRVTLRCSPRSGDLSVYWYQQSLDQGLQFLIQYYNGEERAKGNILERFSAQQFPDLHSELNLSSLELGDSALYFCASSAYGTSGAVSGETQYFGPGTRLLVL.

V is TRBV6-5 and J is TRBJ2-2; 8 bases align to TRBD2. Germline loops: CDR1 MNHEY, CDR2 SVGAGI. Trimming removed 7 bases from V and 4 bases from J; junction bases left unmatched: 5. The CDR3 loop spans 14 amino acids. CDR3 amino acids: CASIISGTTGELFF. The CDR3 nucleotides are TGTGCCAGCATCATTAGCGGGACCACCGGGGAGCTGTTTTTT.

This clone was recorded only once. The V gene is TRBV18, the J gene TRBJ2-2; TRBD2 might be the D (5 bases). The CDR3 sequence is 16 residues long. CDR1 and CDR2 from the germline V gene are KGHSH and LQKENI. Trimming stripped 1 base from V and 0 bases from J, with 9 bases between. The CDR3: CASSPLLGANTGELFF. Written as DNA, the CDR3 is TGTGCCAGCTCACCACTCCTCGGGGCGAACACCGGGGAGCTGTTTTTT.

The rearrangement links TRBV19 to TRBJ1-4, with 7 nucleotides matching TRBD1. V dropped 3 bases and J dropped 5; count of bases not matched to a gene: 9. Germline-derived CDR1 and CDR2 are LNHDA and SQIVND (reference sequence). The CDR3 spans 16 residues. CDR3 loop: CASSIGLSGGNEKLFF. The DNA for the CDR3 is TGTGCCAGTAGTATCGGCTTGTCAGGGGGAAATGAAAAACTGTTTTTT. Complete variable domain (other parts from reference TRBV19 and TRBJ1-4): DGGITQSPKYLFRKEGQNVTLSCEQNLNHDAMYWYRQDPGQGLRLIYYSQIVNDFQKGDIAEGYSVSREKKESFPLTVTSAQKNPTAFYLCASSIGLSGGNEKLFFGSGTQLSVL.

This chain connects TRBV27 to TRBJ2-7; D is unresolved. The CDR3 runs to 16 residues. Germline CDR1 MNHEY, CDR2 SMNVEV (reference sequence). V lost 7 bases and J 0 bases, leaving 19 bases between the germline ends. The CDR3 reads CASTTAFGTNSYEQYF. The CDR3 DNA follows: TGTGCCAGCACCACCGCCTTTGGCACGAACTCCTACGAGCAGTACTTC.

The genes are TRBV7-2 and TRBJ2-1; tentative D call: TRBD2 (5 bases). The CDR3 totals 13 residues. Trimming pared 3 bases from V and 13 bases from J, leaving 16 bases between. CDR1 SGHTA and CDR2 FQGNSA come from the germline V gene. Here the CDR3 DNA reads TGTGCCAGCAGCTTCAAGCGGCAGGACCCACAGTTCTTC. Translated: CASSFKRQDPQFF.

The V gene is TRBV25-1, the J gene TRBJ2-2; 10 bases are shared with TRBD2. The ends lost 3 bases at V and 8 bases at J; junction bases unmatched: 9. Germline lookup yields CDR1 MGHDK and CDR2 SYGVNS. The CDR3 runs 16 residues. The CDR3 sequence: CASSDVLPSGRGELFF. The CDR3 region has the DNA TGTGCCAGCAGTGACGTTTTGCCTAGCGGGAGAGGGGAGCTGTTTTTT.

The chain uses TRBV6-1 and TRBJ1-2, with D unclear. The V gene's germline CDR1 is MNHNS and CDR2 SASEGT. The CDR3 consists of 13 residues. V dropped 3 bases and J dropped 3 bases, with 8 bases sitting between them. This CDR3 is CASSDRLDYGYTF. The CDR3 DNA reads as TGTGCCAGCAGTGACAGACTAGACTATGGCTACACCTTC.